A single sample gave rise to the 16 T cell receptor beta chains below, sequenced in a study of T cell changes during pregnancy in multiple sclerosis. Some clones are missing from TCRdb's copy, which holds only in-frame ones; the method was immunoSEQ multiplex PCR. Of roughly 100,000 clones detected, roughly nine tenths appear once; the ten largest clones hold 0.75% to 0.95%. Sample: peripheral blood, taken after pregnancy. The receptors originated from a female donor with multiple sclerosis, enrolled in a pregnancy study.

This clone appeared a few times. The chain combines TRBV6-5 with TRBJ1-5; 8 nucleotides match TRBD1. The CDR3 totals 14 residues. V was clipped by 2 bases and J by 7 bases; unmatched bases: 4. The V gene's germline CDR1 is MNHEY and CDR2 SVGAGI. DNA for the CDR3: TGTGCCAGCAGTTACAGGACAGGGTTCCAGCCCCAGCATTTT. Amino acid sequence: CASSYRTGFQPQHF.

The V gene is TRBV5-5, the J gene TRBJ1-1; unclear D gene. CDR3 length equals 15 residues. Trimming removed 0 bases at V and 0 bases at J, with 9 bases between. Germline CDR1 SGHKS, CDR2 YYEKEE (reference sequence). The chain's CDR3 is CASSLGAVMNTEAFF. CDR3 sequence (DNA): TGTGCCAGCAGCTTGGGGGCAGTCATGAACACTGAAGCTTTCTTT.

The rearrangement uses TRBV7-6 and TRBJ2-3; perhaps TRBD2 as D (5 bases). The CDR3 totals 14 residues. Between the trimmed V and J ends, which lost 0 bases and 11 bases, there was a span of 15 bases. Germline values: CDR1 SGHVS, CDR2 FNYEAQ. The CDR3, as DNA: TGTGCCAGCAGCTTAGCGCTAGAGGGTTTGCGGCAGTATTTT. Translation: CASSLALEGLRQYF.

This chain joins TRBV7-9 and TRBJ2-3, with 8 positions matching TRBD2. V lost 5 bases to trimming and J lost 5 bases; unmatched junction nucleotides: 9. The CDR3 extends over 15 amino acids. Germline loops: CDR1 SEHNR, CDR2 FQNEAQ (reference sequence). CDR3 sequence: CASSPPAGAGDTQYF. The CDR3 region has the DNA TGTGCCAGCAGCCCACCAGCGGGAGCGGGAGATACGCAGTATTTT.

The chain carries TRBV6-1 and TRBJ2-2; D is perhaps TRBD1 (5 bases). Per germline, CDR1 MNHNS and CDR2 SASEGT. The CDR3 is made up of 14 amino acids. V was pared by 3 bases and J by 3 bases, with 8 bases between. CDR3 coding DNA: TGTGCCAGCAGTGACAGGGATGACACCGGGGAGCTGTTTTTT. It yields the protein CASSDRDDTGELFF.

The chain carries TRBV15 and TRBJ2-1; 8 bases map to TRBD2. The ends lost 2 bases at V and 6 bases at J; junction bases unmatched: 3. Germline-derived CDR1 and CDR2 are LNHNV and YYDKDF (reference sequence). This CDR3 region has 14 residues. The CDR3 loop is CATSRSGSFNEQFF. The CDR3 nucleotides read TGTGCCACCAGCAGAAGCGGGAGTTTCAATGAGCAGTTCTTC.

The V and J genes are TRBV4-3 and TRBJ2-3; possibly TRBD1 for D (6 bases). The CDR3 runs 15 residues. Trimming removed 1 base at V and 0 bases at J, with 8 bases between. CDR1 and CDR2 (germline): LGHNA, YSLEER. CDR3 loop: CASSQAGASTDTQYF. The CDR3 region has the DNA TGCGCCAGCAGCCAAGCAGGGGCGAGCACAGATACGCAGTATTTT.

The V call is TRBV9, the J call TRBJ1-6; D unclear. V dropped 1 base and J dropped 2 bases, with 7 bases sitting between them. The CDR3 loop spans 15 amino acids. The V gene's germline CDR1 is SGDLS and CDR2 YYNGEE. The CDR3 loop is CASSVRTAYNSPLHF. CDR3 DNA sequence: TGTGCCAGCAGCGTAAGAACAGCCTATAATTCACCCCTCCACTTT.

CDR3 loop: CASSLVRGNTEAFF. The CDR3 DNA sequence: TGTGCCAGCAGCTTAGTACGGGGGAACACTGAAGCTTTCTTT. J is TRBJ1-1 and V is TRBV7-6; D gene unclear. Trimming took off 1 base at V and 1 base at J, with 7 bases between the two ends. This CDR3 is built from 14 residues. The germline gives CDR1 SGHVS, CDR2 FNYEAQ.

Here the CDR3 reads CASSLGDRVTDTQYF. For the CDR3, the DNA is TGTGCCAGCAGCTTAGGGGACAGGGTCACAGATACGCAGTATTTT. The rearrangement joins TRBV11-3 to TRBJ2-3; TRBD1 agrees at 9 bases. The V gene's germline CDR1 is SGHNT and CDR2 YENEEA. V was pared by 1 base and J by 2 bases, with 1 base of the junction left unmatched. This CDR3 is built from 15 residues.

The J gene is TRBJ1-5, the V gene TRBV21-1. TRBV21-1 is a recognized pseudogene. There are 18 residues in the CDR3. The CDR3 nucleotides are TGTGCCAGCAGCCTAAGGGGGGGACGGGAGTATAGCAATCAGCCCCAGCATTTT. Its translation is CASSLRGGREYSNQPQHF.

The chain is built from TRBV14 and TRBJ2-7; D unresolved. Germline V gene sequence: CDR1 SGHDN, CDR2 FVKESK. The V end lost 1 base, the J end lost 6 bases, and 13 bases lay between the germline ends. The CDR3 spans 14 residues. The CDR3 protein is CASSQVKPVSEQYF. DNA for the CDR3: TGTGCCAGCAGCCAAGTGAAGCCGGTATCCGAGCAGTACTTC. Full variable domain (remainder filled in from reference TRBV14 and TRBJ2-7): EAGVTQFPSHSVIEKGQTVTLRCDPISGHDNLYWYRRVMGKEIKFLLHFVKESKQDESGMPNNRFLAERTGGTYSTLKVQPAELEDSGVYFCASSQVKPVSEQYFGPGTRLTVT.

CDR3 protein: CASSLVPRTDYTF. CDR3 sequence (DNA): TGTGCCAGCAGCTTAGTGCCCAGGACAGACTACACCTTC. V and J are TRBV11-2 and TRBJ1-2, with D possibly TRBD1 on 6 matching bases. This CDR3 contains 13 residues. Trimming stripped 1 base from V and 10 bases from J, with 13 bases between. The germline V gene encodes CDR1 SGHAT and CDR2 FQNNGV.

This chain links TRBV7-2 with TRBJ2-2, with 10 bases matching TRBD2. CDR1 SGHTA and CDR2 FQGNSA come from the germline V gene. V was pared by 5 bases and J by 4 bases, with 4 bases of the junction left unmatched. This CDR3 is 15 amino acids long. The CDR3 bases are TGTGCCAGCAGCATCAGCGGGGGGGCCACCGGGGAGCTGTTTTTT. Residues: CASSISGGATGELFF.

This clone was seen a few times. The chain couples TRBV19 to TRBJ1-5; D remains ambiguous. This CDR3 spans 16 amino acids. CDR1 and CDR2 (germline): LNHDA, SQIVND (reference sequence). Trimming pared 2 bases from V and 3 bases from J, leaving 14 bases between. The CDR3 sequence: CASSIIRTALNQPQHF. The CDR3 DNA reads TGTGCCAGTAGTATAATACGGACTGCCCTCAATCAGCCCCAGCATTTT.

The V call is TRBV14, the J call TRBJ2-3, with 7 bases lining up with TRBD2. The V and J ends lost 3 bases and 5 bases, in that order; junction bases with no gene match: 5. The CDR3 covers 14 residues. Germline CDR1 reads SGHDN; CDR2 reads FVKESK. The DNA of the CDR3 is TGTGCCAGCAGCCAGACTCCGGGGGGAGATACGCAGTATTTT. This sequence encodes CASSQTPGGDTQYF.